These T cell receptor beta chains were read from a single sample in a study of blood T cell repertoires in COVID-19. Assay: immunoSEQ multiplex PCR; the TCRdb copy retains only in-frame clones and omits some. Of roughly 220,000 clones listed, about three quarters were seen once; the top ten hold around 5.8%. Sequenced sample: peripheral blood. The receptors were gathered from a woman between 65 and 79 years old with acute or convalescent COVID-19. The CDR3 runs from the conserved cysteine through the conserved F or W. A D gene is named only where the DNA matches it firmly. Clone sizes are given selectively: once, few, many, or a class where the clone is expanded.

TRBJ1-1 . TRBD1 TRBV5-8 TGTGCCAGCAGTTATGACAGGGACACTGAAGCTTTCTTT CASSYDRDTEAFF
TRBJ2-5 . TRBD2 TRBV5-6 TGTGCCAGCAGCTTGGTGGGGAGGGCAAAGTACTTC CASSLVGRAKYF
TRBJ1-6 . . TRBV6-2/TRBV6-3 TGTGCCAGCAGCCGATTCAGGGCGAACAATTCACCCCTCCACTTT CASSRFRANNSPLHF
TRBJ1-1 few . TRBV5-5 TGTGCCAGCAGCTCGGCGACGGGAGGGGCGGCTTTCTTT CASSSATGGAAFF
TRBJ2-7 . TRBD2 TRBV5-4 TGTGCCAGCAGCTTCGGGGGGGGCGACGAGCAGTACTTC CASSFGGGDEQYF
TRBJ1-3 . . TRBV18 TGTGCCAGCTCACCACGGGACACTGGAAACACCATATATTTT CASSPRDTGNTIYF
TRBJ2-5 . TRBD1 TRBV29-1 TGCAGCGTTGGGGGGACAGGGGGCCCGGAGACCCAGTACTTC CSVGGTGGPETQYF
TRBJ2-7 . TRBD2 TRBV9 TGTGCCAGCAGCCCTGGACTAGCGGGACCCTCCTACGAGCAGTACTTC CASSPGLAGPSYEQYF
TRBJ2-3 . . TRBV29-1 TGCAGCGTGCTAACAGGAACAGATACGCAGTATTTT CSVLTGTDTQYF
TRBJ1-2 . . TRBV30 TGTGCCTGGACTCCCCCAGGTTTCTATGGCTACACCTTC CAWTPPGFYGYTF
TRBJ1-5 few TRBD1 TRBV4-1 TGCGCCAGCAGCCAAGAGCCGGGACAGGGAAATCAGCCCCAGCATTTT CASSQEPGQGNQPQHF
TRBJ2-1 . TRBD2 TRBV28 TGTGCCAGCAGTTTGTTAGCGGGGTCCTACAATGAGCAGTTCTTC CASSLLAGSYNEQFF
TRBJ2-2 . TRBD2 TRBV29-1 TGCAGCGTTGGGTCGCTAGCGGGAGTTGCCGGGGAGCTGTTTTTT CSVGSLAGVAGELFF
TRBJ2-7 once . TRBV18 TGTGCCAGCTCAGCAAAATCCGGGACATCTTACTCCTACGAGCAGTACTTC CASSAKSGTSYSYEQYF
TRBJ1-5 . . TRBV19 TGTGCCAGTAGTACCCGGGATTGGCTTAGCAATCAGCCCCAGCATTTT CASSTRDWLSNQPQHF
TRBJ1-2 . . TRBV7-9 TGTGCCAGCACCGCAGGGGTTTATGGCTACACCTTC CASTAGVYGYTF
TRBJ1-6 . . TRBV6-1 TGTGCCAGCAGTGTTCTCCGGGACTCCTCCTATAATTCACCCCTCCACTTT CASSVLRDSSYNSPLHF
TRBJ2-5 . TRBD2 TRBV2 TGTGCCAGCAGTGGTCAGCGGGAGATCGGGGAGACCCAGTACTTC CASSGQREIGETQYF